In this sample, the clone carrying this T cell receptor (beta chain) turned up once. The CDR3 loop spans 14 amino acids. Germline-derived CDR1 and CDR2 are MGHDK and SYGVNS. Trimming at V came to 6 bases and at J to 9 bases, leaving 13 bases not matched to a gene. The source of the sample is a study of CDR3 diversity in severe acne. TCRdb used MiXCR to reprocess the PCR reads, holding one entry per CDR3 protein. The top ten hold 9.5% to 15% of the sample, which has over 85,000 distinct CDR3 sequences, about half seen once. The source material was blood. The chain is built from TRBV25-1 and TRBJ1-2, with 7 positions matching TRBD1. This receptor was obtained from a male donor with acne. CDR3 DNA sequence: TGTGCCAGCAGCTTAGGACAGGTCGAAGGGAGCTACACCTTC. Its protein is CASSLGQVEGSYTF.